This TCR beta chain was documented in a study of follicular helper T cells after annual influenza vaccination. Time point denoted: 2014-2015 season, pre-vaccination. V shed 10 bases, J shed 3 bases, and the junction held 5 bases outside the gene matches. CDR3 size: 14 residues. Per germline, CDR1 ENHRY and CDR2 SYGVKD. Clones were read by immunoSEQ multiplex PCR, and TCRdb kept only the in-frame ones, dropping some. Of approximately 13,000 clones in the sample, roughly 80% were seen once. Study results and limitations: Most later recoveries of Day 7 ICOS+CD38+ clones were ICOS-CD38- cTfh. Change in circulating plasmablasts correlated with ICOS+CD38+ cTfh clonality change. Recurrent ICOS+CD38+ cTfh clonotypes included tetramer and AIM influenza-specific ones.

This clone has a single count. Its antigen remains unknown. Material: CXCR5- memory CD4+ T cells sorted from blood, obtained on the day of influenza vaccination. The source is an adult who received the influenza vaccine. The chain links TRBV10-3 to TRBJ1-4, with 10 bases fitting TRBD1. The CDR3 reads CATGDRGANEKLFF. CDR3 nucleotides: TGTGCCACCGGGGACAGGGGAGCTAATGAAAAACTGTTTTTT.